The T cell receptor beta chain described here comes from a study of cytomegalovirus exposure and HLA in healthy donors. Regarding the study as a whole: When a later analysis compared HLA-associated TCR beta chains with equally common others, the HLA-associated chains turned out to be more clonally expanded and to have lower generation probabilities. Most TCR sequences proved rare, with some public TCRs found in many donors.

A word on this clone: Antigen: not known.

J was trimmed by 3 bases and V by 6 bases; bases with no gene match: 12. This CDR3 is 17 amino acids long. From germline, CDR1 is MNHEY and CDR2 SMNVEV (reference sequence). PCR was performed using 60 Vbeta and 13 Jbeta primers. Assay used: immunoSEQ multiplex PCR; TCRdb lists only in-frame clones, some missing. In the table there are hundreds of thousands of clones, about 78% of which are singletons. The rearrangement uses TRBV27 and TRBJ2-1; 9 bases align to TRBD2. The origin of this receptor is a male donor in good health and CMV-seronegative. The sequenced sample consisted of PBMCs. Here the CDR3 DNA reads TGTGCCAGCAGCGGAGTCTTCTTAGCGGGAGACTACAATGAGCAGTTCTTC. Its protein is CASSGVFLAGDYNEQFF.